One sample yielded the 5 T cell receptor beta chains listed below, sequenced in a study of blood T cell repertoires in COVID-19. Profiling relied on immunoSEQ multiplex PCR, and the TCRdb table lists in-frame clones only, not all of them. The sample yields about 400,000 clones, roughly 90% seen once. Sequenced material: PBMCs or T cells enriched from blood (not recorded which). These receptors originate from a woman between 25 and 40 years old who had recovered from COVID-19.

The sample holds a few counts of this clone. Distinct nucleotide sequences in the sample also encode this CDR3. The chain links TRBV12-3 or TRBV12-4 to TRBJ2-5; D unresolved. V was clipped by 3 bases and J by 3 bases, with 8 bases between them. This CDR3 is built from 13 residues. The DNA for the CDR3 is TGTGCCAGCAGTTTCGGGTTGAAAGAGACCCAGTACTTC. It specifies CASSFGLKETQYF.

V and J are TRBV19 and TRBJ1-1; the match to TRBD1 covers 7 bases. V shed 1 base, J shed 5 bases, and the junction held 10 bases outside the gene matches. Germline V lookup: CDR1 LNHDA, CDR2 SQIVND (reference sequence). The CDR3 length is 16 residues. The CDR3 DNA is TGTGCCAGTAGTATAGGGAGACAGGGTAGGTGGACTGAAGCTTTCTTT. Translated: CASSIGRQGRWTEAFF. Together with reference TRBV19 and TRBJ1-1, the CDR3 gives the full variable domain: DGGITQSPKYLFRKEGQNVTLSCEQNLNHDAMYWYRQDPGQGLRLIYYSQIVNDFQKGDIAEGYSVSREKKESFPLTVTSAQKNPTAFYLCASSIGRQGRWTEAFFGQGTRLTVV.

The CDR3 loop is CASSLGSPGTRLSYEQYF. The CDR3 coding sequence is TGTGCCAGCAGCCTTGGGTCCCCTGGGACTCGACTATCCTACGAGCAGTACTTC. The chain links TRBV27 to TRBJ2-7; maybe TRBD2 (6 bases). CDR1 is MNHEY, CDR2 SMNVEV, per germline (reference sequence). V lost 6 bases, J lost 1 base, and 25 bases lay in between. CDR3 length: 18 residues.

The J gene is TRBJ2-1, the V gene TRBV20-1, with D possibly being TRBD2 (6 bases). From germline, CDR1 is DFQATT and CDR2 SNEGSKA (reference sequence). This CDR3 is 12 amino acids long. V gave up 3 bases and J gave up 4 bases, with 7 bases separating them. CDR3 bases: TGCAGTGCTAGTCGGGAGTACAATGAGCAGTTCTTC. Protein product: CSASREYNEQFF.

This rearrangement joins TRBV7-2 to TRBJ2-2; TRBD2 aligns across 9 bases. CDR1 and CDR2 from the germline V gene are SGHTA and FQGNSA. V shed 6 bases and J 7 bases; nucleotides not matched to a gene: 6. The CDR3 covers 14 residues. CDR3 sequence reads: CASRPSGAIGELFF. The DNA for the CDR3 is TGTGCCAGCAGACCTAGCGGGGCGATCGGGGAGCTGTTTTTT. Using reference TRBV7-2 and TRBJ2-2 for the parts outside the CDR3, the full variable domain is GAGVSQSPSNKVTEKGKDVELRCDPISGHTALYWYRQSLGQGLEFLIYFQGNSAPDKSGLPSDRFSAERTGGSVSTLTIQRTQQEDSAVYLCASRPSGAIGELFFGEGSRLTVL.